This T cell receptor beta chain was observed in a study of yellow fever vaccine responses in identical twins. Study observations and caveats: Twins' vaccine T cell responses reportedly seemed partly convergent and partly personalized.

The CDR3 totals 15 residues. Germline V gene sequence: CDR1 LNHDA, CDR2 SQIVND (reference sequence). V was clipped by 3 bases and J by 7 bases, with 16 bases between them. One entry per CDR3 protein, called by TCRdb with MiXCR from the RT-PCR reads. This sample yields around 2,600 distinct CDR3 sequences, of which 70% to 85% are seen a single time; approximately 5% belongs to the top ten. Worth noting for this clonotype: Its cognate antigen is unknown.

J is TRBJ1-5 and V is TRBV19; TRBD1 is a possible D gene (6 bases). Sequenced material: T cells from blood (PBMCs), unsorted or a sorted subset (not recorded which), taken before or after yellow fever vaccination (not recorded which). The TCR originated in a woman younger than 35 who received the yellow fever vaccine. CDR3 in DNA: TGTGCCAGTAGTATCCAGGCCCTGAGGGGGCAGCCCCAGCATTTT. This gives the protein CASSIQALRGQPQHF. The entire variable domain, with the rest obtained from reference TRBV19 and TRBJ1-5, is as follows: DGGITQSPKYLFRKEGQNVTLSCEQNLNHDAMYWYRQDPGQGLRLIYYSQIVNDFQKGDIAEGYSVSREKKESFPLTVTSAQKNPTAFYLCASSIQALRGQPQHFGDGTRLSIL.